A selection of T cell receptor beta chains follows, all from one sample in a study of identical twins. TCRdb re-called the 5' RACE reads through MiXCR, storing one row per CDR3 protein. The data contain over 600,000 distinct CDR3 sequences, less than 25% of them singletons. These data were also filed under a second study, of T cells expressing NK-cell markers.

The specimen was PBMCs. The receptor source for this set is a woman between 18 and 29 years old in good health. Each CDR3 is given with its conserved first and last residue. D genes are given only for firm matches. A clone size is listed for some rows: how often the clone was seen (once, few, many), or a class if it is expanded.

V,D,size,J,DNA,CDR3
TRBV29-1,TRBD1,.,TRBJ1-1,TGCAGCGTTAGCGGACAGGGGGTCACCACTTTCTTT,CSVSGQGVTTFF
TRBV7-9,TRBD2,.,TRBJ2-5,TGTGCCAGCAGTTTGCCCTCGGGAGGAAGAGGAGAGACCCAGTACTTC,CASSLPSGGRGETQYF
TRBV29-1,.,.,TRBJ1-1,TGCAGCGTTGGTCAGGGTGGGGGAAACACTGAAGCTTTCTTT,CSVGQGGGNTEAFF
TRBV29-1,.,many,TRBJ1-3,TGCAGCGTCACCTTCAGCTACTCTGGAAACACCATATATTTT,CSVTFSYSGNTIYF
TRBV10-3,.,.,TRBJ2-5,TGTGCCATCAGTGGGGCAGGGGCCGGGGGAGAGACCCAGTACTTC,CAISGAGAGGETQYF
TRBV2,.,.,TRBJ1-1,TGTGCCAGCAGACGAGACAGGAACACTGAAGCTTTCTTT,CASRRDRNTEAFF
TRBV12-3/TRBV12-4,TRBD1,.,TRBJ2-7,TGTGCCAGCCGTTGGACAGGGGGGGGCGAGCAGTACTTC,CASRWTGGGEQYF
TRBV2,.,.,TRBJ1-1,TGTGCCAGCAGTATAGGACAGTTTGAAGCTTTCTTT,CASSIGQFEAFF
TRBV5-6,.,few,TRBJ2-3,TGTGCCAGCAGCGGGTCGCGGGCCCCCACAGATACGCAGTATTTT,CASSGSRAPTDTQYF
TRBV15,.,few,TRBJ2-1,TGTGCCACCAGCAGGACCTTCCCGGGGGAGCAGTTCTTC,CATSRTFPGEQFF
TRBV20-1,.,.,TRBJ1-1,TGCAGTGCTAGTTGGGTTACTGAAGCTTTCTTT,CSASWVTEAFF
TRBV29-1,TRBD1,.,TRBJ1-1,TGCAGCGTCCCCCGGGACAGGGGAAAAGGAACTGAAGCTTTCTTT,CSVPRDRGKGTEAFF
TRBV4-2,TRBD1,.,TRBJ1-2,TGTGCCAGCAGCCCCCCGGACAGGGTCGGCTACACCTTC,CASSPPDRVGYTF
TRBV6-4,TRBD2,few,TRBJ2-1,TGTGCCAGCCGGTTTCACCGACTAGCGGGAGGCCCGTCCTACAATGAGCAGTTCTTC,CASRFHRLAGGPSYNEQFF
TRBV29-1,.,few,TRBJ1-2,TGCAGCGTTGCAGGGATTAACTATGGCTACACCTTC,CSVAGINYGYTF
TRBV12-3/TRBV12-4,TRBD2,few,TRBJ2-3,TGTGCCAGCGGAAAGAGCGGGAGAACAGATACGCAGTATTTT,CASGKSGRTDTQYF
TRBV20-1,.,.,TRBJ1-2,TGCAGTGCGGTTCTTAACTATGGCTACACCTTC,CSAVLNYGYTF
TRBV20-1,.,.,TRBJ2-7,TGCAGTGTCATAAGCCCAGGGTACGAGCAGTACTTC,CSVISPGYEQYF
TRBV5-5,TRBD2,.,TRBJ2-1,TGTGCCAGCACCCTTTGGGCTAGCGGGGTGAATGAGCAGTTCTTC,CASTLWASGVNEQFF
TRBV29-1,.,few,TRBJ1-1,TGCAGCGTGGCCTACGACAGACCTGCTATTAAAGCTTTCTTT,CSVAYDRPAIKAFF
TRBV7-2,TRBD2,few,TRBJ2-2,TGTGCCAGCAGCTTAGTCCTAGCGGTCAACACCGGGGAGCTGTTTTTT,CASSLVLAVNTGELFF
TRBV7-2,.,many,TRBJ2-7,TGTGCCAGCGGCTACGAGCAGTACTTC,CASGYEQYF
TRBV19,.,.,TRBJ2-7,TGTGCCAGTAGTATGGGACTTACCTACGAGCAGTACTTC,CASSMGLTYEQYF
TRBV29-1,.,few,TRBJ2-5,TGCAGCGTTCCGGGACCCAGCCAAGAGACCCAGTACTTC,CSVPGPSQETQYF
TRBV5-1,.,many,TRBJ1-1,TGCGCCAGCAGCAGGATCAACACTGAAGCTTTCTTT,CASSRINTEAFF
TRBV7-2,.,many,TRBJ2-3,TGTGCCAGCAGCTCTACGGGACAAGGCACAACGCAGTATTTT,CASSSTGQGTTQYF
TRBV18,.,.,TRBJ2-1,TGTGCCAGCTCACCGTTCGGGATTGGCTACAATGAGCAGTTCTTC,CASSPFGIGYNEQFF
TRBV20-1,.,.,TRBJ2-3,TGCAGTGCGCCTCAGCCGGGGAACACAGATACGCAGTATTTT,CSAPQPGNTDTQYF
TRBV12-3/TRBV12-4,.,few,TRBJ2-5,TGTGCCAGCAGGAACAATAGGGGAGAGACCCAGTACTTC,CASRNNRGETQYF
TRBV15,TRBD2,.,TRBJ2-3,TGTGCCACCAGCAGAGAGGTCCTAGCGGGGTACACAGATACGCAGTATTTT,CATSREVLAGYTDTQYF
TRBV12-3/TRBV12-4,.,few,TRBJ2-5,TGTGCCAGCAGTTTAGGGAGCGCGGGGACCCAGTACTTC,CASSLGSAGTQYF
TRBV7-6,.,.,TRBJ1-1,TGTGCCAGCAGCCCAGGGGCCGAGATGAACACTGAAGCTTTCTTT,CASSPGAEMNTEAFF
TRBV20-1,TRBD1,.,TRBJ1-5,TGCAGTGCTCTACCGGGACAGGGAAGCGCGCCCCAGCATTTT,CSALPGQGSAPQHF
TRBV10-3,.,.,TRBJ2-5,TGTGCCATCAGCTCGTCGACAGGACAGACCCAGTACTTC,CAISSSTGQTQYF
TRBV5-1,TRBD1,many,TRBJ1-1,TGCGCCAGCAGTCCGGGACAGGGCGCCCGGGCTTTCTTT,CASSPGQGARAFF
TRBV20-1,TRBD2,.,TRBJ2-1,TGCAGTGCTAGACTAGCGGGATTGGAGCAGTTCTTC,CSARLAGLEQFF
TRBV20-1,.,few,TRBJ2-3,TGCAGTGCTACCTTAGGTTTAGATACGCAGTATTTT,CSATLGLDTQYF
TRBV6-2/TRBV6-3,.,many,TRBJ1-5,TGTGCCAGCAGTCGGACGGACAATCAGCCCCAGCATTTT,CASSRTDNQPQHF
TRBV6-1,TRBD2,.,TRBJ2-1,TGTGCCAGCGGAGCTAGCGGGAGGAATGAGCAGTTCTTC,CASGASGRNEQFF
TRBV4-3,.,many,TRBJ2-3,TGCGCCAGCAGCCAAGAAGTGGCGGCAGATACGCAGTATTTT,CASSQEVAADTQYF
TRBV9,.,.,TRBJ2-3,TGTGCCAGCAGCGTAGCTACAGTTGGAGATACGCAGTATTTT,CASSVATVGDTQYF
TRBV10-3,.,many,TRBJ2-7,TGTGCCATCACCCGCGACGGCGAGCAGTACTTC,CAITRDGEQYF
TRBV12-3/TRBV12-4,TRBD2,few,TRBJ2-1,TGTGCCAGCAGTCCGCTAGCGGGATTAACCTCCTACAATGAGCAGTTCTTC,CASSPLAGLTSYNEQFF
TRBV2,.,few,TRBJ2-1,TGTGCCAGCAGTGAGGGACACTCATCTTACAATGAGCAGTTCTTC,CASSEGHSSYNEQFF
TRBV20-1,.,few,TRBJ2-1,TGCAGTGCACCCACGAATCGAGAGCAGTTCTTC,CSAPTNREQFF